Listed below are T cell receptor beta chains from one sample, sequenced in a study of post-analysis software for immune sequencing data. Each CDR3 protein gets one entry after TCRdb re-called the PCR reads with MiXCR. The data hold about 540,000 distinct CDR3 sequences, with around a third observed a single time. The material sequenced was blood. These receptor sequences come from a girl aged 2-17 years with multiple sclerosis. Each CDR3 is given with its conserved first and last residue. The order of the fields is V gene, J gene, D gene, clone size, CDR3 DNA, CDR3 protein. D genes are given only for firm matches. Only some rows state a clone size, as once, few, many or a class for expanded clones.

v_gene: TRBV19
j_gene: TRBJ2-5
d_gene: -
abundance: -
CDR3nt: TGTGCCAGTAATATCAGGGGAGGTGAGACCCAGTACTTC
CDR3aa: CASNIRGGETQYF

v_gene: TRBV4-1
j_gene: TRBJ1-2
d_gene: -
abundance: few
CDR3nt: TGCGCCAGCAGCCCGATGCTCGGGGGGCCGGACTATGGCTACACCTTC
CDR3aa: CASSPMLGGPDYGYTF

v_gene: TRBV6-6
j_gene: TRBJ1-5
d_gene: TRBD1
abundance: few
CDR3nt: TGTGCCAGCAGTTACTCGCCAGGGGGACAGGATCAGCCCCAGCATTTT
CDR3aa: CASSYSPGGQDQPQHF

v_gene: TRBV2
j_gene: TRBJ2-3
d_gene: -
abundance: many
CDR3nt: TGTGCCAGCAGTGTCGGGGTAGCAACTACGCAGTATTTT
CDR3aa: CASSVGVATTQYF

v_gene: TRBV6-1
j_gene: TRBJ1-2
d_gene: -
abundance: -
CDR3nt: TGTGCCAGCAGTGAAGCGGGGGGGCCCTATGGCTACACCTTC
CDR3aa: CASSEAGGPYGYTF

v_gene: TRBV5-1
j_gene: TRBJ1-3
d_gene: -
abundance: -
CDR3nt: TGCGCCAGCAGCTTGCTCTTCGGCGGTGGGTACTCTGGAAACACCATATATTTT
CDR3aa: CASSLLFGGGYSGNTIYF

v_gene: TRBV12-3/TRBV12-4
j_gene: TRBJ2-7
d_gene: -
abundance: -
CDR3nt: TGTGCCAGCAGTTTTGGTCAATCCTCCTACGAGCAGTACTTC
CDR3aa: CASSFGQSSYEQYF

v_gene: TRBV11-2
j_gene: TRBJ2-4
d_gene: -
abundance: -
CDR3nt: TGTGCCAGCAGCTTAGCGGGGGGCCGTGAGCAGCACTTC
CDR3aa: CASSLAGGREQHF

v_gene: TRBV6-2/TRBV6-3
j_gene: TRBJ1-1
d_gene: -
abundance: -
CDR3nt: TGTGCCAGCAGACCGACAGTTGTGGACACTGAAGCTTTCTTT
CDR3aa: CASRPTVVDTEAFF

v_gene: TRBV20-1
j_gene: TRBJ2-7
d_gene: -
abundance: -
CDR3nt: TGCAGTGCTAGTTTCCCCAACTACGAGCAGTACTTC
CDR3aa: CSASFPNYEQYF

v_gene: TRBV29-1
j_gene: TRBJ2-5
d_gene: -
abundance: -
CDR3nt: TGCAGCGTTACGGGGGAGACCCAGTACTTC
CDR3aa: CSVTGETQYF

v_gene: TRBV20-1
j_gene: TRBJ1-1
d_gene: TRBD1
abundance: -
CDR3nt: TGCAGTGCTCCTTCCATGACAGGGCCTGAAGCTTTCTTT
CDR3aa: CSAPSMTGPEAFF

v_gene: TRBV5-1
j_gene: TRBJ2-1
d_gene: -
abundance: -
CDR3nt: TGCGCCAGCAGCCCTCGGGACCAGAGCAGTGAGCAGTTCTTC
CDR3aa: CASSPRDQSSEQFF

v_gene: TRBV28
j_gene: TRBJ2-3
d_gene: TRBD2
abundance: few
CDR3nt: TGTGCCAGCAGTTCCGGGCTAGCGGGGGATACAGATACGCAGTATTTT
CDR3aa: CASSSGLAGDTDTQYF

v_gene: TRBV11-2
j_gene: TRBJ2-1
d_gene: -
abundance: few
CDR3nt: TGTGCCAGCAGCTTTACAGCCAATGAGCAGTTCTTC
CDR3aa: CASSFTANEQFF

v_gene: TRBV2
j_gene: TRBJ2-7
d_gene: -
abundance: -
CDR3nt: TGTGCCAGCAGGGCGAGCCTATCCTACGAGCAGTACTTC
CDR3aa: CASRASLSYEQYF

v_gene: TRBV19
j_gene: TRBJ1-2
d_gene: TRBD1
abundance: many
CDR3nt: TGTGCCAGTTTTCCGTGGGGACAGGGGAAGAACTATGGCTACACCTTC
CDR3aa: CASFPWGQGKNYGYTF

v_gene: TRBV7-6
j_gene: TRBJ1-6
d_gene: -
abundance: many
CDR3nt: TGTGCCAGCAGCTTAGTGGACTCACCCCTCCACTTT
CDR3aa: CASSLVDSPLHF

v_gene: TRBV25-1
j_gene: TRBJ1-1
d_gene: TRBD1
abundance: -
CDR3nt: TGTGCCAGCAGTGAAGGGGACAGGGGGAACACTGAAGCTTTCTTT
CDR3aa: CASSEGDRGNTEAFF

v_gene: TRBV20-1
j_gene: TRBJ1-2
d_gene: -
abundance: few
CDR3nt: TGCAGTGCTAGAGGATCGGGGTACGGCTACACCTTC
CDR3aa: CSARGSGYGYTF

v_gene: TRBV27
j_gene: TRBJ2-6
d_gene: TRBD1
abundance: -
CDR3nt: TGTGCCAGCAGTTTATCAAGTGAGACAGGGAAAAAGGAGACCAACGTCCTGACTTTC
CDR3aa: CASSLSSETGKKETNVLTF

v_gene: TRBV24-1
j_gene: TRBJ1-5
d_gene: -
abundance: -
CDR3nt: TGTGCCACCAGTGATTTCGACAGCAATCAGCCCCAGCATTTT
CDR3aa: CATSDFDSNQPQHF

v_gene: TRBV9
j_gene: TRBJ2-5
d_gene: -
abundance: few
CDR3nt: TGTGCCAGCAGCGTAGGAACTAGCTTGGAGACCCAGTACTTC
CDR3aa: CASSVGTSLETQYF

v_gene: TRBV7-9
j_gene: TRBJ1-1
d_gene: -
abundance: few
CDR3nt: TGTGCCAGCAGTCCGGAAGCTTTCTTT
CDR3aa: CASSPEAFF

v_gene: TRBV10-3
j_gene: TRBJ2-5
d_gene: TRBD2
abundance: few
CDR3nt: TGTGCCATCGCGGGGGACGAAGCGGGGAACCAAGAGACCCAGTACTTC
CDR3aa: CAIAGDEAGNQETQYF

v_gene: TRBV7-6
j_gene: TRBJ2-5
d_gene: -
abundance: once
CDR3nt: TGTGCCAGCAGCTTAGCGGCACACACAGGGAAGACCCAGTACTTC
CDR3aa: CASSLAAHTGKTQYF

v_gene: TRBV7-2
j_gene: TRBJ2-1
d_gene: TRBD2
abundance: -
CDR3nt: TGTGCCAGCAGCTTAAATAGCGGGGCCTACAATGAGCAGTTCTTC
CDR3aa: CASSLNSGAYNEQFF

v_gene: TRBV28
j_gene: TRBJ2-6
d_gene: -
abundance: few
CDR3nt: TGTGCCAGCAGTTTATCCCCCCTGGTCTCTGGGGCCAACGTCCTGACTTTC
CDR3aa: CASSLSPLVSGANVLTF

v_gene: TRBV3-1
j_gene: TRBJ2-5
d_gene: -
abundance: many
CDR3nt: TGTGCCAGCAGCCAAGATAGGGGAGGGGGGCGGAGAGAGACCCAGTACTTC
CDR3aa: CASSQDRGGGRRETQYF

v_gene: TRBV27
j_gene: TRBJ1-4
d_gene: TRBD1
abundance: -
CDR3nt: TGTGCCAGCAGTCCCTCCACACAGGGGCCCTTTGGATCGGGTGAAAAACTGTTTTTT
CDR3aa: CASSPSTQGPFGSGEKLFF

v_gene: TRBV28
j_gene: TRBJ1-5
d_gene: TRBD1
abundance: -
CDR3nt: TGTGCCAGCAGTTTGAAAGGGGGCGCAATTGTGGGCAATCAGCCCCAGCATTTT
CDR3aa: CASSLKGGAIVGNQPQHF

v_gene: TRBV9
j_gene: TRBJ2-1
d_gene: TRBD2
abundance: -
CDR3nt: TGTGCCAGCAGCGTAGGGTTAGCGGGGGCTACACACAATGAGCAGTTCTTC
CDR3aa: CASSVGLAGATHNEQFF

v_gene: TRBV11-3
j_gene: TRBJ2-2
d_gene: -
abundance: -
CDR3nt: TGTGCCAGCAGTGCTCCAACAGGGCGCACCGGGACCGGGGAGCTGTTTTTT
CDR3aa: CASSAPTGRTGTGELFF

v_gene: TRBV5-6
j_gene: TRBJ1-2
d_gene: TRBD1
abundance: -
CDR3nt: TGTGCCAGCAGCTCAGGGGGAGTTCATGGCTACACCTTC
CDR3aa: CASSSGGVHGYTF

v_gene: TRBV11-2
j_gene: TRBJ2-3
d_gene: -
abundance: -
CDR3nt: TGTGCCAGCAGTTCCATGTCGAGCACAGATACGCAGTATTTT
CDR3aa: CASSSMSSTDTQYF

v_gene: TRBV5-1
j_gene: TRBJ2-5
d_gene: -
abundance: few
CDR3nt: TGCGCCAGCAGTATGGATCAAGAGACCCAGTACTTC
CDR3aa: CASSMDQETQYF

v_gene: TRBV7-2
j_gene: TRBJ1-2
d_gene: TRBD1
abundance: few
CDR3nt: TGTGCCAGCAGCTCCCGGACAGGATATACTAACTATGGCTACACCTTC
CDR3aa: CASSSRTGYTNYGYTF

v_gene: TRBV20-1
j_gene: TRBJ1-1
d_gene: -
abundance: -
CDR3nt: TGCAGTGCTAGAATTTCGTACACTGAAGCTTTCTTT
CDR3aa: CSARISYTEAFF

v_gene: TRBV5-6
j_gene: TRBJ1-2
d_gene: -
abundance: few
CDR3nt: TGTGCCAGCAGCTTGGTCAGACCTAACTATGGCTACACCTTC
CDR3aa: CASSLVRPNYGYTF

v_gene: TRBV5-1
j_gene: TRBJ1-6
d_gene: -
abundance: -
CDR3nt: TGCGCCAGCAGCCGGGCCAAGCATTCACCCCTCCACTTT
CDR3aa: CASSRAKHSPLHF

v_gene: TRBV14
j_gene: TRBJ1-2
d_gene: -
abundance: few
CDR3nt: TGTGCCAGCAGCCGCTCCAGGCTCTATGGCTACACCTTC
CDR3aa: CASSRSRLYGYTF

v_gene: TRBV10-3
j_gene: TRBJ1-1
d_gene: -
abundance: few
CDR3nt: TGTGCCATCAGTGACGGACAGAACACTGAAGCTTTCTTT
CDR3aa: CAISDGQNTEAFF

v_gene: TRBV29-1
j_gene: TRBJ1-5
d_gene: -
abundance: many
CDR3nt: TGCAGCGTTCTTGATGATAGCAATCAGCCCCAGCATTTT
CDR3aa: CSVLDDSNQPQHF

v_gene: TRBV29-1
j_gene: TRBJ1-1
d_gene: -
abundance: -
CDR3nt: TGCAGCTCCAGGGGTGAGGCTGAAGCTTTCTTT
CDR3aa: CSSRGEAEAFF

v_gene: TRBV29-1
j_gene: TRBJ2-3
d_gene: TRBD2
abundance: few
CDR3nt: TGCAGCGTTGAACCCCGACTAGCGGGGGGCGGAGATACGCAGTATTTT
CDR3aa: CSVEPRLAGGGDTQYF

v_gene: TRBV20-1
j_gene: TRBJ2-5
d_gene: -
abundance: few
CDR3nt: TGCAGTGCTAGAGTGCAGGGACGGCCCCAAGAGACCCAGTACTTC
CDR3aa: CSARVQGRPQETQYF

v_gene: TRBV6-5
j_gene: TRBJ1-4
d_gene: -
abundance: -
CDR3nt: TGTGCCAGCAGTTACGGGCAGGGAGGGGAAAAACTGTTTTTT
CDR3aa: CASSYGQGGEKLFF

v_gene: TRBV10-1
j_gene: TRBJ2-1
d_gene: TRBD2
abundance: -
CDR3nt: TGCGCCAGCAGTGCTCGACTAGCCCATGAGCAGTTCTTC
CDR3aa: CASSARLAHEQFF

v_gene: TRBV6-1
j_gene: TRBJ2-1
d_gene: -
abundance: -
CDR3nt: TGTGCCAGCAGTAGTTGGACTGCCCTAGGGTCCTACAATGAGCAGTTCTTC
CDR3aa: CASSSWTALGSYNEQFF

v_gene: TRBV14
j_gene: TRBJ2-4
d_gene: -
abundance: -
CDR3nt: TGTGCCAGCAGCCAAGATTGGACAGTTCAGTACTTC
CDR3aa: CASSQDWTVQYF

v_gene: TRBV5-6
j_gene: TRBJ2-1
d_gene: TRBD2
abundance: few
CDR3nt: TGTGCCAGCAGCCAGGGACTAGCGGGGGGTGAGCAGTTCTTC
CDR3aa: CASSQGLAGGEQFF

v_gene: TRBV4-2
j_gene: TRBJ1-2
d_gene: -
abundance: few
CDR3nt: TGTGCCAGCAGCCCAGGGGTGGGGTATGGCTACACCTTC
CDR3aa: CASSPGVGYGYTF

v_gene: TRBV29-1
j_gene: TRBJ1-1
d_gene: TRBD1
abundance: -
CDR3nt: TGCAGCGTAGCATGGACAGGGATAAGGACTGAAGCTTTCTTT
CDR3aa: CSVAWTGIRTEAFF

v_gene: TRBV11-2
j_gene: TRBJ2-3
d_gene: TRBD2
abundance: -
CDR3nt: TGTGCCAGCAGCCTTATTAGCGGGGCCGAGGAGTATTTT
CDR3aa: CASSLISGAEEYF